This TCR beta chain was identified in a study of a mutant IDH1 vaccine in newly diagnosed glioma. Study-level background: Radiotherapy, temozolomide, or both had been given previously, and both were given to most. Study-wide results and caveats: Pseudoprogression showed no apparent link to changes in top peripheral T cell clonotypes. Detectable vaccine-induced immune responses arose in around 95% of patients.

A word on this clone: The target antigen is unknown.

This CDR3 spans 17 amino acids. CDR1 and CDR2 from the germline V gene are LNHDA and SQIVND (reference sequence). With 6 bases clipped from V and 5 bases from J, the junction kept 16 bases outside the gene matches. The table came from immunoSEQ multiplex PCR; TCRdb's copy has only in-frame clones and leaves some out. Here the sample spans fewer than 20,000 clones, 80% being singletons. As to time point: baseline, week 1 (first vaccination visit). Described treatment: pre-vaccination baseline after standard-of-care therapy. Newly diagnosed WHO grade 3 or 4 IDH1-mutant, ATRX-lost astrocytomas were identified in the donors.

The chain has TRBV19 and TRBJ2-3, with 8 bases that match TRBD2. The receptor comes from a man aged 40-49 years with glioma. The sequences come from PBMCs, collected from a glioma patient treated with radiotherapy, temozolomide or both. DNA for the CDR3: TGTGCCAGTAGCCCAGTTGGTAGCGCGGGAGGTAGAGATACGCAGTATTTT. Translation: CASSPVGSAGGRDTQYF. The full variable domain, in which reference TRBV19 and TRBJ2-3 provide the parts outside the CDR3, is DGGITQSPKYLFRKEGQNVTLSCEQNLNHDAMYWYRQDPGQGLRLIYYSQIVNDFQKGDIAEGYSVSREKKESFPLTVTSAQKNPTAFYLCASSPVGSAGGRDTQYFGPGTRLTVL.